The entry that follows covers one TCR beta chain sequence. Its antigen is still unknown. The data were obtained in a study of Ad26.COV2.S vaccination and SARS-CoV-2 variants. Study-wide points: TCR breadth and depth estimates may have understated total T cell responses. Post-vaccination spike-specific CD8+ and CD4+ T cell responses reportedly had substantial breadth.

Repertoires were generated with immunoSEQ multiplex PCR, while TCRdb's copy carries only in-frame clones and drops some. The table records some 390,000 clones, approximately 86% of them present only once. CDR1 MGHRA and CDR2 YSYEKL come from the germline V gene. V dropped 4 bases and J dropped 5 bases, with 12 bases sitting between them. This CDR3 comprises 14 residues. Treatment of the sample: around 19 received Ad26.COV2.S at low or high dose, single or two shots; several received placebo; per-sample allocation not given. After the first vaccine or placebo injection, samples were drawn on day 63. Based in Boston, the donor was an adult of 18-55 years.

Sequenced material: peripheral blood, taken in a trial of Ad26.COV2.S vaccine versus placebo. The TCR was taken from a person aged 18-65 years who received the Ad26.COV2.S COVID-19 vaccine or a placebo. The gene calls are TRBV4-1 and TRBJ1-5, with D possibly being TRBD1 (5 bases). The CDR3 bases are TGCGCCAGCAGCCCCTCGGGACCCTATCAGCCCCAGCATTTT. This gives the protein CASSPSGPYQPQHF.